A single sample is the source of the 17 T cell receptor beta chains below, sequenced in a study of T cells in localized non-small cell lung cancer. Produced via immunoSEQ multiplex PCR; TCRdb's table is partial and in-frame only. This table holds fewer than 30,000 clones, about 80% found once. Material: peripheral blood mononuclear cells, obtained before any cancer treatment. These receptors came from a man between 40 and 70 years old with stage III lung adenocarcinoma.

The V call is TRBV6-1, the J call TRBJ1-2; no clear D gene. Trimming cost V 6 bases and J 12 bases, with 14 bases left between them. The CDR3 sequence is 11 residues long. Germline V gene lookup returns CDR1 MNHNS and CDR2 SASEGT. DNA of the CDR3: TGTGCCAGCAGAATGTATCAGGCCAACACCTTC. Amino acids: CASRMYQANTF.

J is TRBJ2-5 and V is TRBV9; 7 bases fit TRBD2. The germline gives CDR1 SGDLS, CDR2 YYNGEE. The CDR3 is 15 residues long. With V trimmed by 4 bases and J by 2 bases, 8 bases remained unmatched. CDR3 sequence reads: CASSNSAGWQETQYF. The DNA for the CDR3 is TGTGCCAGCAGCAACTCAGCGGGGTGGCAAGAGACCCAGTACTTC.

The V gene is TRBV5-4, the J gene TRBJ1-2; the match to TRBD1 covers 7 bases. The CDR3 consists of 14 residues. Germline V gene data show CDR1 as SGHNT and CDR2 as YYREEE (reference sequence). J was trimmed by 5 bases and V by 1 base; bases with no gene match: 5. The CDR3 DNA follows: TGTGCCAGCAGCTTGACAGGGGCTGTTTATGGCTACACCTTC. Translation gives CASSLTGAVYGYTF. The whole variable domain, filled in from reference TRBV5-4 and TRBJ1-2, reads ETGVTQSPTHLIKTRGQQVTLRCSSQSGHNTVSWYQQALGQGPQFIFQYYREEENGRGNFPPRFSGLQFPNYSSELNVNALELDDSALYLCASSLTGAVYGYTFGSGTRLTVV.

V usage is TRBV5-1 and J usage is TRBJ1-1, with D unclear. Trimming pared 4 bases from V and 7 bases from J, leaving 17 bases between. Per germline, CDR1 SGHRS and CDR2 YFSETQ. The CDR3 contains 14 residues. The CDR3 protein is CASSIQSAADEAFF. CDR3 coding DNA: TGCGCCAGCAGCATACAATCAGCGGCGGATGAAGCTTTCTTT.

This clone was observed a handful of times. CDR3 sequence (DNA): TGCGCCAGCACCCTGGAGTTAGCGGGAGGGGACACCGGGGAGCTGTTTTTT. It is translated as CASTLELAGGDTGELFF. The chain recombines TRBV5-1 with TRBJ2-2; 11 bases fit TRBD2. The CDR3 length is 17 residues. With V trimmed by 6 bases and J by 3 bases, 10 bases remained unmatched. Germline values: CDR1 SGHRS, CDR2 YFSETQ.

The chain employs TRBV5-1 and TRBJ2-7; no definite D call. CDR3 length: 14 amino acids. Germline V gene lookup returns CDR1 SGHRS and CDR2 YFSETQ. Deletions cut 3 bases from V and 7 bases from J, with 17 bases between. The CDR3 bases are TGCGCCAGCAGCTGGGCAGATTACATCGGGGAGCAGTACTTC. Translation: CASSWADYIGEQYF.

The CDR3 here is CASPPPSRQTRATNEKLFF. As DNA, the CDR3 is TGCGCCAGCCCCCCTCCCTCCAGACAGACCAGAGCAACTAATGAAAAACTGTTTTTT. J is TRBJ1-4 and V is TRBV23-1, with D possibly TRBD1 on 5 matching bases. TRBV23-1 is an open reading frame, and its role is uncertain. The CDR3 is made up of 19 amino acids. V gave up 8 bases and J gave up 0 bases, with 25 bases separating them.

V is TRBV6-4 and J is TRBJ2-2; D may be TRBD1 (6 bases). The V gene's germline CDR1 is MRHNA and CDR2 SNTAGT. The CDR3 runs 14 residues. The V end was cut by 5 bases, the J end by 7 bases, with 14 bases between. CDR3 amino acids: CASSRGQGIGELFF. The CDR3 region has the DNA TGTGCCAGCAGTAGAGGTCAGGGGATCGGGGAGCTGTTTTTT.

This clone was found a few times. The chain has TRBV7-9 and TRBJ2-3, with D uncertain. The CDR3 extends over 14 amino acids. V lost 4 bases and J lost 6, with 14 bases in between. The V gene's germline CDR1 is SEHNR and CDR2 FQNEAQ (reference sequence). The CDR3 DNA reads TGTGCCAGCAGCTCCTGGGATCTCCCGGATACGCAGTATTTT. It encodes CASSSWDLPDTQYF.

The chain is built from TRBV7-2 and TRBJ1-5; TRBD1 agrees at 8 bases. The CDR3 has 15 residues. The V gene end was trimmed by 5 bases and the J gene end by 3 bases; junction bases not matched to a gene: 6. Germline V gene data show CDR1 as SGHTA and CDR2 as FQGNSA. CDR3: CASSPDRAPNQPQHF. Here the CDR3 DNA reads TGTGCCAGCAGCCCGGACAGGGCCCCCAATCAGCCCCAGCATTTT. The variable domain in full, with the rest retrieved from reference TRBV7-2 and TRBJ1-5, is GAGVSQSPSNKVTEKGKDVELRCDPISGHTALYWYRQSLGQGLEFLIYFQGNSAPDKSGLPSDRFSAERTGGSVSTLTIQRTQQEDSAVYLCASSPDRAPNQPQHFGDGTRLSIL.

J is TRBJ2-7 and V is TRBV7-8; D is ambiguous. V was clipped by 5 bases and J by 7 bases, with 12 bases between them. Germline CDR1 and CDR2: SGHVS and FQNEAQ. CDR3 size: 12 residues. Here the CDR3 reads CASSRPGVEQYF. Written as DNA, the CDR3 is TGTGCCAGCAGCCGCCCTGGGGTGGAGCAGTACTTC.

This chain uses TRBV27 with TRBJ1-6, with D unclear. Between the trimmed V and J ends, which lost 0 bases and 0 bases, there was a span of 9 bases. This CDR3 spans 17 amino acids. The germline gives CDR1 MNHEY, CDR2 SMNVEV (reference sequence). CDR3 in amino acids: CASSLSKTSSYNSPLHF. The CDR3 DNA is TGTGCCAGCAGTTTATCGAAGACGAGCTCCTATAATTCACCCCTCCACTTT.

This chain joins TRBV29-1 and TRBJ2-3; tentative D call: TRBD2 (5 bases). Trimming left V 0 bases short and J 7 bases short, with 8 bases between. CDR3 length equals 12 residues. Germline assignment: CDR1 SQVTM and CDR2 ANQGSEA. DNA of the CDR3: TGCAGCGTTGAAGACGGCGGGTATACGCAGTATTTT. Protein: CSVEDGGYTQYF.

V gene TRBV27 combines with J gene TRBJ1-5; no definite D call. Germline V gene lookup returns CDR1 MNHEY and CDR2 SMNVEV (reference sequence). The CDR3 length is 13 residues. V lost 3 bases and J lost 5, with 8 bases in between. CDR3 amino acids: CASSLGIDQPQHF. Written as DNA, the CDR3 is TGTGCCAGCAGTTTGGGGATAGATCAGCCCCAGCATTTT.

This rearrangement joins TRBV5-5 to TRBJ2-5, with D perhaps TRBD1 (5 bases). Per germline, CDR1 SGHKS and CDR2 YYEKEE (reference sequence). The CDR3 spans 15 residues. Trimming took off 5 bases at V and 5 bases at J, with 19 bases between the two ends. Here the CDR3 reads CASSVGDSRGETQYF. The CDR3 bases are TGTGCCAGCAGTGTTGGAGACAGCCGCGGTGAGACCCAGTACTTC. The full variable domain, its missing parts supplied by reference TRBV5-5 and TRBJ2-5, is DAGVTQSPTHLIKTRGQQVTLRCSPISGHKSVSWYQQVLGQGPQFIFQYYEKEERGRGNFPDRFSARQFPNYSSELNVNALLLGDSALYLCASSVGDSRGETQYFGPGTRLLVL.

The chain has TRBV27 and TRBJ1-4; D is ambiguous. CDR1 MNHEY and CDR2 SMNVEV come from the germline V gene (reference sequence). Trimming left V 0 bases short and J 6 bases short, with 8 bases between. The CDR3 runs 14 residues. The CDR3 spells CASSLSIYDEKLFF. The CDR3 DNA reads as TGTGCCAGCAGTTTATCCATATATGATGAAAAACTGTTTTTT.

This chain uses TRBV29-1 with TRBJ2-3; 8 nucleotides line up with TRBD1. The CDR3 has 12 amino acids. With 6 bases clipped from V and 3 bases from J, the junction kept 2 bases outside the gene matches. Germline V CDR1 and CDR2: SQVTM, ANQGSEA. The CDR3: CSVDRATDTQYF. CDR3 in DNA: TGCAGCGTGGACAGGGCAACAGATACGCAGTATTTT.